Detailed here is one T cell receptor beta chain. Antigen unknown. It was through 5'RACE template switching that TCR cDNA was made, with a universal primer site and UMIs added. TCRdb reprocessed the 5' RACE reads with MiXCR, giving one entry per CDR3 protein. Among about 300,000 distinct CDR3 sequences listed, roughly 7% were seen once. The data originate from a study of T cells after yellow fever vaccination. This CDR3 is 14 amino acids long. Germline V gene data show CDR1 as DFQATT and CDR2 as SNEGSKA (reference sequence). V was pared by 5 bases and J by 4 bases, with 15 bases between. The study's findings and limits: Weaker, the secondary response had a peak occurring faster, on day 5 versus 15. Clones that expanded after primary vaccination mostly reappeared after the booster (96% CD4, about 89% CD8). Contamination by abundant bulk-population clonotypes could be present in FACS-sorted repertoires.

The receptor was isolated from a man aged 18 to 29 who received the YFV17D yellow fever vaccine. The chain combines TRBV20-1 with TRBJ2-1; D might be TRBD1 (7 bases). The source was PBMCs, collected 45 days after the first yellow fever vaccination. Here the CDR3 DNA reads TGCAGTGCTTCGGACAGGAGGGGGTACAATGAGCAGTTCTTC. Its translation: CSASDRRGYNEQFF.